What follows describes a single T cell receptor (beta chain). The sample is drawn from a study of blood T cell repertoires in COVID-19. As for the study in general: The study drew acute and convalescent COVID-19 samples from the United States, Italy and Spain. From T cells, B-cell-depleted T cells, or PBMCs came the material, which was cDNA or gDNA.

The germline V and J ends were trimmed by 0 bases and 4 bases, with 13 bases remaining between them. Germline loops: CDR1 KGHSH, CDR2 LQKENI. This CDR3 contains 16 residues. In the original processing: Cell counts per sample came from amplifying reference gene primers. Using immunoSEQ multiplex PCR, the repertoire was profiled, and TCRdb retains in-frame clones only, with some absent. V and J calls and clone size come straight from that table; D and trimming were deduced from the DNA. Counted here are 50,000 to 60,000 clones, around nine tenths occurring once; the ten biggest clones make up 6.5% to 8%.

This chain connects TRBV18 to TRBJ1-3, with D possibly matching TRBD1 (6 bases). The source of this sequence is a human donor with active COVID-19. The donor label of this sample is uncertain. The sample was peripheral blood. The CDR3 DNA follows: TGTGCCAGCTCACCACCCGGAACAGGGACAGGAAACACCATATATTTT. Its protein product is CASSPPGTGTGNTIYF. Variable domain in full (rest from reference TRBV18 and TRBJ1-3): NAGVMQNPRHLVRRRGQEARLRCSPMKGHSHVYWYRQLPEEGLKFMVYLQKENIIDESGMPKERFSAEFPKEGPSILRIQQVVRGDSAAYFCASSPPGTGTGNTIYFGEGSWLTVV.